One and the same sample provided the 31 T cell receptor beta chains below, sequenced in a study of shared clonotypes between healthy human individuals (TCRdb year 2020). The protocol used for the library was the immunoSEQ multiplex PCR assay. TCRdb stores this immuneACCESS table with in-frame sequences only. Part of the clones is absent; in the studies checked, under half of the shortfall reflects unresolved V genes, and no reason is known for the rest. The sample table lists about 1.5 million clones, 95% to 99% of them with a count of one. The ten top clones hold roughly 0.45% of the sample. Sequencing used naive CD4+ T cells sorted from blood. Sample cell subset or site, as interpreted from the label and publication: CD45RA+ positively selected. The receptors here all came from a man younger than 45 in good health.

V usage is TRBV5-1 and J usage is TRBJ1-1, with D perhaps TRBD1 (5 bases). The CDR3 length is 14 residues. Germline assignment: CDR1 SGHRS and CDR2 YFSETQ. The germline V and J ends were trimmed by 3 bases and 1 base, with 10 bases remaining between them. The CDR3 is CASSYTGPNTEAFF. In nucleotides, the CDR3 is TGCGCCAGCAGCTACACAGGACCGAACACTGAAGCTTTCTTT.

V gene TRBV6-1 combines with J gene TRBJ1-1, with a possible D match to TRBD1 (5 bases). V was shortened by 10 bases and J by 6 bases, with 12 bases between the two germline ends. Per germline, CDR1 MNHNS and CDR2 SASEGT. This CDR3 region has 11 residues. CDR3 protein: CATQGLAEAFF. In DNA form, the CDR3 reads TGTGCCACTCAGGGATTGGCTGAAGCTTTCTTT.

There are a few counts of this clone. The CDR3 spells CASSLLLTDSGNTIYF. The CDR3 DNA sequence: TGTGCCAGCAGCCTCCTCCTTACCGACTCTGGAAACACCATATATTTT. The rearrangement uses TRBV7-9 and TRBJ1-3; D is uncertain. The CDR3 is 16 residues long. Germline V gene sequence: CDR1 SEHNR, CDR2 FQNEAQ (reference sequence). V lost 5 bases to trimming and J lost 0 bases, with 14 bases between them.

V and J are TRBV7-8 and TRBJ2-1; TRBD2 matches 13 bases. The CDR3 sequence is 18 residues long. J lost 6 bases, V lost 6 bases, and 14 bases had no gene match. The germline gives CDR1 SGHVS, CDR2 FQNEAQ. In nucleotides, the CDR3 is TGTGCCAGCAGATGGACTAGCGGGAGCTTCAGAGTGCGCAATGAGCAGTTCTTC. This encodes CASRWTSGSFRVRNEQFF.

CDR3: CASSPRTNSPLHF. CDR3 sequence (DNA): TGTGCCAGCAGTCCTCGTACAAATTCACCCCTCCACTTT. This chain connects TRBV7-2 to TRBJ1-6, with D unresolved. Between the trimmed V and J ends, which lost 6 bases and 7 bases, there was a span of 10 bases. The CDR3 totals 13 residues. The germline V gene has CDR1 SGHTA and CDR2 FQGNSA.

This chain joins TRBV18 and TRBJ1-1; 10 positions match TRBD1. Germline CDR1 and CDR2: KGHSH and LQKENI. The ends lost 4 bases at V and 4 bases at J; junction bases unmatched: 12. The CDR3 totals 17 residues. CDR3 protein: CASSLQGQGLLGTEAFF. CDR3 DNA: TGTGCCAGCTCACTCCAGGGACAGGGGCTCTTGGGCACTGAAGCTTTCTTT. Combining the CDR3 with reference TRBV18 and TRBJ1-1 gives the whole variable domain NAGVMQNPRHLVRRRGQEARLRCSPMKGHSHVYWYRQLPEEGLKFMVYLQKENIIDESGMPKERFSAEFPKEGPSILRIQQVVRGDSAAYFCASSLQGQGLLGTEAFFGQGTRLTVV.

The rearrangement joins TRBV5-6 to TRBJ2-7; 10 nucleotides align to TRBD1. This CDR3 is built from 17 residues. Germline CDR1 reads SGHDT; CDR2 reads YYEEEE. Trimming took 4 bases from V and 3 from J; bases not matched to a gene: 13. The CDR3 here is CASSVFWTGGGYYEQYF. For the CDR3, the DNA is TGTGCCAGCAGCGTCTTCTGGACAGGGGGAGGATACTACGAGCAGTACTTC. The complete variable domain, with remaining parts taken from reference TRBV5-6 and TRBJ2-7, reads DAGVTQSPTHLIKTRGQQVTLRCSPKSGHDTVSWYQQALGQGPQFIFQYYEEEERQRGNFPDRFSGHQFPNYSSELNVNALLLGDSALYLCASSVFWTGGGYYEQYFGPGTRLTVT.

The chain carries TRBV11-2 and TRBJ2-7, with TRBD1 matching 9 bases. The CDR3 contains 17 residues. J lost 2 bases, V lost 4 bases, and 12 bases had no gene match. Germline values: CDR1 SGHAT, CDR2 FQNNGV. CDR3 sequence reads: CASSSGIPGQGPYEQYF. DNA for the CDR3: TGTGCCAGCAGCTCCGGGATTCCGGGACAGGGTCCCTACGAGCAGTACTTC.

This rearrangement joins TRBV18 to TRBJ2-2, with D possibly being TRBD1 (5 bases). CDR3 size: 16 residues. The V end lost 3 bases, the J end lost 2 bases, and 13 bases lay between the germline ends. Germline CDR1 is KGHSH and CDR2 is LQKENI. The CDR3 is CASSPSGQRNTGELFF. The CDR3 DNA sequence: TGTGCCAGCTCACCCTCCGGACAACGAAACACCGGGGAGCTGTTTTTT. Complete variable domain (other parts from reference TRBV18 and TRBJ2-2): NAGVMQNPRHLVRRRGQEARLRCSPMKGHSHVYWYRQLPEEGLKFMVYLQKENIIDESGMPKERFSAEFPKEGPSILRIQQVVRGDSAAYFCASSPSGQRNTGELFFGEGSRLTVL.

The chain combines TRBV9 with TRBJ2-4; a possible D gene is TRBD1 (5 bases). Trimming stripped 4 bases from V and 9 bases from J, with 14 bases between. The CDR3 is made up of 13 amino acids. The germline CDR1 and CDR2 sequences are SGDLS and YYNGEE. The CDR3, as DNA: TGTGCCAGCAGCTTCCAGACAGAAAGCATTCAGTACTTC. It specifies CASSFQTESIQYF.

As for this clone: This sample also contains other DNA sequences that code for the same CDR3. This chain joins TRBV7-2 and TRBJ2-7; the D gene is possibly TRBD2 (5 bases). This CDR3 region has 12 residues. Trimming left V 6 bases short and J 0 bases short, with 6 bases between. Germline V gives CDR1 SGHTA, CDR2 FQGNSA. DNA for the CDR3: TGTGCCAGCAGGAGCGGCTCCTACGAGCAGTACTTC. Its translation: CASRSGSYEQYF.

The chain joins TRBV14 to TRBJ2-3, with 9 bases fitting TRBD2. In germline, CDR1 is SGHDN, CDR2 FVKESK. With 2 bases clipped from V and 0 bases from J, the junction kept 3 bases outside the gene matches. CDR3 length: 16 amino acids. The CDR3 here is CASSQLAGWSTDTQYF. The CDR3 DNA reads as TGTGCCAGCAGCCAACTAGCGGGATGGAGCACAGATACGCAGTATTTT.

The chain has TRBV2 and TRBJ2-5, with 11 bases fitting TRBD2. This CDR3 region has 15 residues. Germline lookup yields CDR1 SNHLY and CDR2 FYNNEI. After removal of 8 bases from V and 5 bases from J, the junction contained 10 bases not matched to a gene. The CDR3 is CASGRLAGSRETQYF. The CDR3 coding sequence is TGTGCCAGCGGGAGACTAGCGGGGTCGCGGGAGACCCAGTACTTC.

The chain carries TRBV30 and TRBJ2-7, with D hard to call. V lost 3 bases and J 4 bases, leaving 7 bases between the germline ends. CDR1 is GTSNPN, CDR2 SVGIG, per germline (reference sequence). The CDR3 is 11 residues long. CDR3 residues: CAWSLLYEQYF. The CDR3 region has the DNA TGTGCCTGGAGCCTTTTATACGAGCAGTACTTC.

J is TRBJ2-7 and V is TRBV21-1; TRBD2 was called by the table and not checked on the DNA. TRBV21-1 is annotated as a pseudogene. The CDR3 has 13 amino acids. For the CDR3, the DNA is TGTGCCAGCAGCAAACCCCGCTCCTACGAGCAGTACTTC. Its translation: CASSKPRSYEQYF.

The chain has TRBV28 and TRBJ2-1; 12 nucleotides line up with TRBD2. CDR3 length equals 16 residues. V lost 4 bases, J lost 5 bases, and 6 bases stayed unmatched. Germline CDR1 MDHEN, CDR2 SYDVKM. CDR3 in DNA: TGTGCCAGCAGTTCGGCTAGCGGGAGGGCCCACAATGAGCAGTTCTTC. It codes for CASSSASGRAHNEQFF.

V gene TRBV6-5 combines with J gene TRBJ2-7; D is ambiguous. Germline CDR1 and CDR2: MNHEY and SVGAGI. This CDR3 has 13 residues. V was shortened by 6 bases and J by 3 bases, with 12 bases between the two germline ends. The CDR3 coding sequence is TGTGCCAGCAGCCATGATTATGGCTACGAGCAGTACTTC. Its protein is CASSHDYGYEQYF.

This chain links TRBV28 with TRBJ1-1, with 7 bases fitting TRBD1. The germline gives CDR1 MDHEN, CDR2 SYDVKM. J lost 10 bases, V lost 2 bases, and 7 bases had no gene match. There are 13 residues in the CDR3. The CDR3 here is CASSLPTGSGAFF. CDR3 DNA sequence: TGTGCCAGCAGTTTACCGACAGGGAGTGGAGCTTTCTTT.

The chain links TRBV20-1 to TRBJ2-1; D is uncertain. V was cut by 7 bases and J by 9 bases, with 10 bases left in between. This CDR3 is built from 10 residues. Germline V gives CDR1 DFQATT, CDR2 SNEGSKA (reference sequence). The CDR3, as DNA: TGCAGTGGGGTATCGGGTGAGCAGTTCTTC. Translating gives CSGVSGEQFF.

The V call is TRBV7-9, the J call TRBJ2-2; 13 bases are shared with TRBD2. CDR1 and CDR2 from the germline V gene are SEHNR and FQNEAQ (reference sequence). The CDR3 runs 17 residues. The ends lost 4 bases at V and 2 bases at J; junction bases unmatched: 4. The CDR3 reads CASSSGLAGPNTGELFF. CDR3 sequence (DNA): TGTGCCAGCAGCTCGGGACTAGCGGGACCCAACACCGGGGAGCTGTTTTTT.

DNA of the CDR3: TGTGCCAGCAGCGAGGGGGGGCGGCCGTACAATGAGCAGTTCTTC. It is translated as CASSEGGRPYNEQFF. The gene calls are TRBV2 and TRBJ2-1; tentatively, D is TRBD2 (7 bases). CDR3 length: 15 residues. Trimming cost V 6 bases and J 4 bases, with 16 bases left between them. From germline, CDR1 is SNHLY and CDR2 FYNNEI.

The chain links TRBV5-4 to TRBJ2-5; 9 bases are a match to TRBD1. The germline V gene encodes CDR1 SGHNT and CDR2 YYREEE (reference sequence). J lost 7 bases, V lost 2 bases, and 6 bases had no gene match. The CDR3 contains 14 residues. The CDR3 coding sequence is TGTGCCAGCAGCTTAACAGGGGGCGCCGTGACCCAGTACTTC. As protein: CASSLTGGAVTQYF.

CDR3 nucleotides: TGTGCCAGCAGCAAATACCAGAACAGCCAAACAGATACGCAGTATTTT. It codes for CASSKYQNSQTDTQYF. V usage is TRBV11-2 and J usage is TRBJ2-3; no reliable D call. Between the trimmed V and J ends, which lost 5 bases and 3 bases, there was a span of 18 bases. The CDR3 runs 16 residues. The germline gives CDR1 SGHAT, CDR2 FQNNGV.

The rearrangement links TRBV28 to TRBJ1-1; TRBD1 aligns across 8 bases. This CDR3 is 16 amino acids long. Germline CDR1 and CDR2: MDHEN and SYDVKM. After removal of 7 bases from V and 4 bases from J, the junction contained 14 bases not matched to a gene. This CDR3 is CASISSRGLRSTEAFF. CDR3 nucleotides: TGTGCCAGCATTTCCTCCAGGGGGCTGAGGAGCACTGAAGCTTTCTTT.

The gene calls are TRBV5-8 and TRBJ1-5; D unresolved. With 2 bases removed from V and 5 bases from J, the gap between germline ends came to 8 bases. This CDR3 region has 13 residues. From germline, CDR1 is SGHTS and CDR2 YDEGEE. The CDR3 protein is CASSFRPHQPQHF. DNA for the CDR3: TGTGCCAGCAGCTTTAGACCCCATCAGCCCCAGCATTTT.

The chain is built from TRBV9 and TRBJ2-5; 7 nucleotides agree with TRBD2. V lost 3 bases, J lost 3 bases, and 11 bases stayed unmatched. Germline V lookup: CDR1 SGDLS, CDR2 YYNGEE. The CDR3 has 16 amino acids. CDR3 DNA: TGTGCCAGCAGCGCCTTCCCGGGGGGTAGCGAAGAGACCCAGTACTTC. Translation: CASSAFPGGSEETQYF.

This sequence joins TRBV5-6 and TRBJ2-7, with 7 bases fitting TRBD1. Germline values: CDR1 SGHDT, CDR2 YYEEEE. The V gene end was trimmed by 2 bases and the J gene end by 4 bases; junction bases not matched to a gene: 6. This CDR3 has 14 residues. CDR3 loop: CASSFDRVAYEQYF. The CDR3 nucleotides read TGTGCCAGCAGCTTTGACAGGGTTGCTTACGAGCAGTACTTC.

This clone showed up just once. The J gene is TRBJ1-1, the V gene TRBV7-8; D ambiguous. Between the trimmed V and J ends, which lost 1 base and 0 bases, there was a span of 3 bases. CDR1 and CDR2 from the germline V gene are SGHVS and FQNEAQ. CDR3 length: 13 amino acids. In DNA, the CDR3 is TGTGCCAGCAGCTTAGAGTTGAACACTGAAGCTTTCTTT. It encodes CASSLELNTEAFF.

V is TRBV6-6 and J is TRBJ2-7; D ambiguous. CDR3 length equals 11 residues. The germline V gene encodes CDR1 MNHNY and CDR2 SVGAGI (reference sequence). V lost 4 bases to trimming and J lost 3 bases, with 4 bases between them. CDR3: CASSLNYEQYF. Written as DNA, the CDR3 is TGTGCCAGCAGTTTGAACTACGAGCAGTACTTC.

The genes are TRBV13 and TRBJ1-1, with TRBD1 matching over 9 bases. The length of the CDR3 is 17 residues. The V gene's germline CDR1 is PRHDT and CDR2 FYEKMQ (reference sequence). Trimming took 0 bases from V and 3 from J; bases not matched to a gene: 8. CDR3: CASSLGYRGRVDTEAFF. The CDR3 bases are TGTGCCAGCAGCTTAGGGTACAGGGGGCGCGTGGACACTGAAGCTTTCTTT.

The rearrangement uses TRBV5-6 and TRBJ2-7; TRBD2 aligns across 7 bases. Germline V lookup: CDR1 SGHDT, CDR2 YYEEEE. J lost 3 bases, V lost 4 bases, and 13 bases had no gene match. The CDR3 totals 16 residues. The CDR3 sequence: CASSPGSGIVGYEQYF. The CDR3 nucleotides read TGTGCCAGCAGCCCCGGGAGCGGGATAGTCGGCTACGAGCAGTACTTC.